This record covers a single T cell receptor (beta chain). TCRdb's table, derived via immunoSEQ multiplex PCR, lists solely in-frame clones and lacks some. The sample carries about 50,000 clones, 65% to 80% recorded once. This record comes from a study of T cell responses to AZD1222 COVID-19 vaccine. CDR1 is SGHRS and CDR2 is YFSETQ in the germline V gene. Trimming cost V 4 bases and J 0 bases; bases outside gene matches: 4. The CDR3 totals 17 residues. The rearrangement links TRBV5-1 to TRBJ1-6, with 10 nucleotides matching TRBD1. The material sequenced was peripheral blood, taken on day 0 of AZD1222 vaccination. The TCR comes from an adult in good health. This chain's CDR3 is CASSADRGSSYNSPLHF. The DNA for the CDR3 is TGCGCCAGCAGCGCGGACAGGGGGAGCTCCTATAATTCACCCCTCCACTTT.